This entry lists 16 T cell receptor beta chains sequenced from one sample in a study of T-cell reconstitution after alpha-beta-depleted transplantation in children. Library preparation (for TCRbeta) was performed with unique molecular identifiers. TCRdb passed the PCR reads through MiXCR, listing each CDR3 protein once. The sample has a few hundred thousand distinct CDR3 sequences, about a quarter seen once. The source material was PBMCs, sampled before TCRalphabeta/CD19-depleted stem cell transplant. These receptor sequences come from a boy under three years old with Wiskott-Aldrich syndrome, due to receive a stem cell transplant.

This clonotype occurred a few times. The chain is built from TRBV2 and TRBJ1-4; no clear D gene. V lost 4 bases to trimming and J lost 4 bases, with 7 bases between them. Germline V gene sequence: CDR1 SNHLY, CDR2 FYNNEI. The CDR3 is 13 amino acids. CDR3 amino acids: CASSVVLNEKLFF. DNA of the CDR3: TGTGCCAGCAGTGTGGTTCTTAATGAAAAACTGTTTTTT. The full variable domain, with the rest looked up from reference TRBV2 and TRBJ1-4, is EPEVTQTPSHQVTQMGQEVILRCVPISNHLYFYWYRQILGQKVEFLVSFYNNEISEKSEIFDDQFSVERPDGSNFTLKIRSTKLEDSAMYFCASSVVLNEKLFFGSGTQLSVL.

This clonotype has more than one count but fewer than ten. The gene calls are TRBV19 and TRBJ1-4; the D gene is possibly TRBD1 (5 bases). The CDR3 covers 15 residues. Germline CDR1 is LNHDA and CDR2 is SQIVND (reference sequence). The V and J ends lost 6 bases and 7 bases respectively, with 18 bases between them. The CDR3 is CASRKTGPRTEKLFF. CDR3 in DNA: TGTGCCAGTAGGAAAACGGGACCCCGAACTGAAAAACTGTTTTTT. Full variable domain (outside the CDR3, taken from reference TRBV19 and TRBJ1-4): DGGITQSPKYLFRKEGQNVTLSCEQNLNHDAMYWYRQDPGQGLRLIYYSQIVNDFQKGDIAEGYSVSREKKESFPLTVTSAQKNPTAFYLCASRKTGPRTEKLFFGSGTQLSVL.

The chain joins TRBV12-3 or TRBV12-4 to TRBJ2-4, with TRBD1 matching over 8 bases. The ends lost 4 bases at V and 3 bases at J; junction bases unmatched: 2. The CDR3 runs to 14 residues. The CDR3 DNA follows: TGTGCCAGCAGTTCACAGGGGGGCAAAAACATTCAGTACTTC. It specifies CASSSQGGKNIQYF.

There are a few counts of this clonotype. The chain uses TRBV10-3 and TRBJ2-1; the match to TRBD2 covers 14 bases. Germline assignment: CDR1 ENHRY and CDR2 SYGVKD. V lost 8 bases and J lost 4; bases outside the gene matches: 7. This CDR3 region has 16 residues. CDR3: CAIGTSGRGAYNEQFF. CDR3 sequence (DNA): TGTGCCATCGGGACTAGCGGGAGAGGGGCGTACAATGAGCAGTTCTTC.

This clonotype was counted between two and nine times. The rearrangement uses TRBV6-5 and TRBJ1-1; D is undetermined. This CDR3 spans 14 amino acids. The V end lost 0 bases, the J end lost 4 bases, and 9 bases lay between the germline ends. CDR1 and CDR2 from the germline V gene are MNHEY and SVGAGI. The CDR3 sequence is CASSYSGDVTEAFF. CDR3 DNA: TGTGCCAGCAGTTACTCCGGGGATGTCACTGAAGCTTTCTTT.

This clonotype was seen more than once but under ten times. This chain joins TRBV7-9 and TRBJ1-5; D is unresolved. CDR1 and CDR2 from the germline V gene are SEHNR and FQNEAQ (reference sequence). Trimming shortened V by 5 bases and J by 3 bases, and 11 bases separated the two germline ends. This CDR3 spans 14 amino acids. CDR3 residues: CASSNTEPNQPQHF. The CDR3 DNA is TGTGCCAGCAGCAATACAGAACCCAATCAGCCCCAGCATTTT.

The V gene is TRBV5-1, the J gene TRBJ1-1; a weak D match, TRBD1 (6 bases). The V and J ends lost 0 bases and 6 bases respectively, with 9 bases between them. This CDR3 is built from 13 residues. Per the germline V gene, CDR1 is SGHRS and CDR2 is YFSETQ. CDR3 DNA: TGCGCCAGCAGCTTGGTGAGGGGGGCTGAAGCTTTCTTT. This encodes CASSLVRGAEAFF.

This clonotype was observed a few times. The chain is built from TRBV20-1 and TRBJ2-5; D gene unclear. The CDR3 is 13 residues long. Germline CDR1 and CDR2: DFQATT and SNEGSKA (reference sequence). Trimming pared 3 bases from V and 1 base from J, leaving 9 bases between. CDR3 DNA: TGCAGTGCTAGCCTTAGCCTCCAAGAGACCCAGTACTTC. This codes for CSASLSLQETQYF.

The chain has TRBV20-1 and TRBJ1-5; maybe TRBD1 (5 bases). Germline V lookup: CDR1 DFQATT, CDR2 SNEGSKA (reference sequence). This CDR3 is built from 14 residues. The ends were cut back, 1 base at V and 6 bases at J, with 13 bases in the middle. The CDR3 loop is CSARGGGFGQPQHF. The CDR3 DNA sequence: TGCAGTGCTAGAGGTGGGGGATTTGGTCAGCCCCAGCATTTT.

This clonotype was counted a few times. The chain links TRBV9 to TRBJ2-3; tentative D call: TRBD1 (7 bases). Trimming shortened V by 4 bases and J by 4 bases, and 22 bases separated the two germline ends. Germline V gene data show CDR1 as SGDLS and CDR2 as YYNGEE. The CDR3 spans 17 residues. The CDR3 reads CASSYSGNRGVADTQYF. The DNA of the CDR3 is TGTGCCAGCAGCTATAGCGGAAACAGGGGAGTGGCAGATACGCAGTATTTT.

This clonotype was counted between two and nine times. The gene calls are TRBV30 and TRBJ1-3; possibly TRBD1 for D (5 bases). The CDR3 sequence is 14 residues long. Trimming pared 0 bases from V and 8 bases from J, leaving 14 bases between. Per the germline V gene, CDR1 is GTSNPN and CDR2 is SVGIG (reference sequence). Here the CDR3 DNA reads TGTGCCTGGAGTGTAACTCGGGGGTGGGACACCATATATTTT. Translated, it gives CAWSVTRGWDTIYF.

CDR3 sequence (DNA): TGTGCCATCAGTGATCGGGACCGCTCCTACGAGCAGTACTTC. It codes for CAISDRDRSYEQYF. The genes are TRBV10-3 and TRBJ2-7; either TRBD1 or TRBD2 may supply D (5 bases each). Germline V gives CDR1 ENHRY, CDR2 SYGVKD. The CDR3 extends over 14 amino acids. Trimming cost V 3 bases and J 0 bases, with 9 bases left between them.

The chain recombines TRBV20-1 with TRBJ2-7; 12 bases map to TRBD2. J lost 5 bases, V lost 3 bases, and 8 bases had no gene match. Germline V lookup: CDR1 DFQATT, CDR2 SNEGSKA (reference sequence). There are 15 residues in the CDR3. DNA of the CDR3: TGCAGTGCTAGTTCTTCTAGCGGGAGGGCCCACGAGCAGTACTTC. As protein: CSASSSSGRAHEQYF.

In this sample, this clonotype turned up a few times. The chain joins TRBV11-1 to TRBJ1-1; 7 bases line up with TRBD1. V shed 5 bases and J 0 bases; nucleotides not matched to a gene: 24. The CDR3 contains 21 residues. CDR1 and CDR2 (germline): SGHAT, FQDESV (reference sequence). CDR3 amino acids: CASSPHRLDRHGPRMNTEAFF. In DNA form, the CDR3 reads TGTGCCAGCAGCCCCCATAGGCTGGACAGGCACGGGCCCAGGATGAACACTGAAGCTTTCTTT.

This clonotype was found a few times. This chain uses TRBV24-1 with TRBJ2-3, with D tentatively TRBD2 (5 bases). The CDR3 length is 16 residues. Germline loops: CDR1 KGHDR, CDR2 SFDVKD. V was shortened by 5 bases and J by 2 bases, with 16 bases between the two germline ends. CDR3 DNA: TGTGCCACCAGTGGCCGACTACTTGGGGTCACAGATACGCAGTATTTT. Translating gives CATSGRLLGVTDTQYF.

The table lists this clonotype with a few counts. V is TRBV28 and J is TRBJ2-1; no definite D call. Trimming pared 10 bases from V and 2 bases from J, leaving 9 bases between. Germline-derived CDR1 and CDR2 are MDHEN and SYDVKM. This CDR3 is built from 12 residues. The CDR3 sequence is CANGRTYNEQFF. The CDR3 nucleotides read TGTGCCAACGGACGGACCTACAATGAGCAGTTCTTC.